This TCR beta chain is drawn from a study of shared clonotypes between healthy human individuals (dated by TCRdb to the early 2020s). Background for the entire study: Two women and a few men aged 18 to 49 years were included in the cohort. Different laboratories and diverse techniques were used to prepare libraries and sequence TCR repertoires, to increase sequencing depth and limit assay-specific biases. Each donor's leukapheresis produced roughly between roughly 0.85 and 9.5 billion PBMCs. Blood TCR repertoires of a handful of healthy adults were deeply sequenced to estimate repertoire size and the extent of clonotype sharing between individuals. Per donor, three plates each were used for CD4 naive and CD4 memory, two for CD8 naive, and one for CD8 memory.

Using the deep immunoSEQ assay, multiplex PCR amplified TCR CDR3 regions from genomic DNA. Genomic DNA extracted from each cell subset was distributed evenly over all wells of several immunoSEQ 96-well plates, and each plate served as one replicate. For sorted subsets, about 200 ng genomic DNA, equal to some 30,000 T cell genomes, was loaded into each replicate PCR. The purified libraries were quantified using a Qubit 3.0 fluorometer, sized with a Bioanalyzer 2100, and then quantified again using the KAPA Library Quantification kit. Every immunoSEQ 96-well plate was sequenced on a dedicated single-read 150-cycle Illumina NextSeq 550 flow cell. From the authors' description of their analysis: The immunoSEQ output contained only junctional sequences without quality scores, so filtering could not match that applied to full-length reads. Sequences were annotated with PyIR, a Python wrapper for IgBLAST v1.9, using IMGT germline references to assign V/J genes and CDR3. Reads were removed for weak V/J assignments (E-value above 1e-6), missing CDR3, stop codons, out-of-frame junctions, or ambiguous translated residues. V3J clonotypes were defined as sequences sharing an identical inferred V gene, J gene, and CDR3 amino acid sequence. Percentage overlap between repertoires was calculated by dividing the number of shared unique clonotypes by the size of the smaller repertoire. Three approaches were used to assess repertoire richness: RTK rarefaction, the Chao1 estimator, and Recon v2.1 estimates of unobserved clonotypes. For all TCRbeta clonotypes obtained by the gDNA method from a few donors, generation probabilities were computed with OLGA. As stored in TCRdb, this immuneACCESS dataset retains in-frame rearrangements with V and J assigned. A fraction of the clones does not appear; measured against another copy, unresolved V genes explain less than half of the discrepancy, and the remainder lacks a known reason. From that table come the V and J calls and clone size; the DNA was used to work out D and trimming. The sample records about 2.4 million clones, over 85% of which are singletons. The leading ten clones occupy about 0.39% of the sample.

The donors were healthy, HIV-negative adults with no recently reported acute infections or vaccinations. Only Caucasian adults living in Nashville, Tennessee, USA were represented among the donors. CD4+ T cells were enriched by magnetic negative selection; naive cells were then positively selected on CD45RA, and the negative fraction formed the memory subset. After blood collection by leukapheresis, PBMCs were isolated using Ficoll-Histopaque density gradient centrifugation and then cryopreserved in the vapor phase of liquid nitrogen. Analytical flow cytometry was used to check the purity and quantity of every magnetically sorted T cell population. Genomic DNA was isolated from each sorted fraction and quantified by UV absorbance on a Nanodrop 2000c. Broader findings and caveats from the paper: Rarefaction of sorted-subset datasets indicated incomplete sequencing despite the large sequencing depth. Across several donors, about 4.5% of naive CD4, roughly 3.8% of naive CD8, 2% to 2.5% of memory CD4, and roughly 0.41% of memory CD8 clonotypes were shared. Naive subsets generally had larger estimated clonotype richness than memory subsets. Pairwise subsampling led to the expectation that sequencing depth would affect the degree of clonotype sharing among donors. Compared with non-shared clonotypes, clonotypes shared by all four sorted-subset donors had higher generation probabilities. Only blood was sampled, and tissue TCR repertoires likely differ from those in blood. Because the study included a small number of donors, the genetic and exposure-history diversity represented was limited.

Including the terminal cysteine and phenylalanine, the CDR3 comprises 13 residues. The read is trimmed to its CDR3 DNA, 39 bases read in frame from base 1. CDR1 and CDR2 (SQVTM, ANQGSEA) derive from the germline V gene. The germline ends are 13 bases apart after V is trimmed by 4 bases and J by 3 bases. This clone was seen just once. Which antigen it targets is not known. Base qualities are not at hand, and no much larger clone is one base apart. Sequencing used naive CD4+ T cells from PBMCs. Reading the label with the study, this specimen's cell subset or site is: CD45RA+ positively selected. The source is a man in his late teens or twenties in good health. Some clones in this sample may be carry-over from other donors' samples. The chain employs TRBV29-1 and TRBJ2-7; the D gene is perhaps TRBD1 or TRBD2, as each covers 5 bases. The CDR3 has the sequence CSVVGSGLYEQYF. The DNA sequence reads TGCAGCGTTGTAGGTTCGGGGCTCTACGAGCAGTACTTC.